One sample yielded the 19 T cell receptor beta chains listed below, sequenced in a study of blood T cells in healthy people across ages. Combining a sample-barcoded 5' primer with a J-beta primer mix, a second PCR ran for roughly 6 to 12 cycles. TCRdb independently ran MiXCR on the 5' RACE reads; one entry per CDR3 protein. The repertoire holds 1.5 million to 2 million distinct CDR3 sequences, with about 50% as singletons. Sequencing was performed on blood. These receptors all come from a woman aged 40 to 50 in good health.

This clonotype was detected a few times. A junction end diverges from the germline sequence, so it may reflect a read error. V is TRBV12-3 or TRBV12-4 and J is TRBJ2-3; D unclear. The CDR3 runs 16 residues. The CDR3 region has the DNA TGTGCCAGCAGCTTAGAAGGACGGCTGAGCACAGATACGCAGTATTTT. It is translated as CASSLEGRLSTDTQYF.

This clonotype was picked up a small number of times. CDR3 region: CASSEIRDREWVNYGYTF. The CDR3 bases are TGTGCCAGCAGTGAGATCCGGGACAGGGAATGGGTTAACTATGGCTACACCTTC. This chain joins TRBV6-1 and TRBJ1-2; TRBD1 agrees at 9 bases. The germline gives CDR1 MNHNS, CDR2 SASEGT. CDR3 size: 18 residues. The V segment lost 3 bases and the J segment 1 base; nucleotides outside the gene matches: 12.

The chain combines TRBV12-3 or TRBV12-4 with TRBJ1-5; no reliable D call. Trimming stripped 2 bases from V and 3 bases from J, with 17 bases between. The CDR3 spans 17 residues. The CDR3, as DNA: TGTGCCAGCAGTTTAAGTTCGACCCCCGTTGCCAATCAGCCCCAGCATTTT. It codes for CASSLSSTPVANQPQHF.

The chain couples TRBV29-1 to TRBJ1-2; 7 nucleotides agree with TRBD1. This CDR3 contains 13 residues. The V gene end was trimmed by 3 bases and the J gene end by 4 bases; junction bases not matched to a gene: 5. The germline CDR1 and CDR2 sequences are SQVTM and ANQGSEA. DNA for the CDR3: TGCAGCGTTGAGGGTCACAGGGGCTATGGCTACACCTTC. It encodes CSVEGHRGYGYTF. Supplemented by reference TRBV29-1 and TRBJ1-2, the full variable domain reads SAVISQKPSRDICQRGTSLTIQCQVDSQVTMMFWYRQQPGQSLTLIATANQGSEATYESGFVIDKFPISRPNLTFSTLTVSNMSPEDSSIYLCSVEGHRGYGYTFGSGTRLTVV.

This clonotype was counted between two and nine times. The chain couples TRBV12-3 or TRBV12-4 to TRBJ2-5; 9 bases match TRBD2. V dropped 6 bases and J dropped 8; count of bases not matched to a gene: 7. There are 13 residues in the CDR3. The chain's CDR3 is CASSPPGLATQYF. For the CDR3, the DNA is TGTGCCAGCAGCCCTCCGGGACTAGCTACCCAGTACTTC.

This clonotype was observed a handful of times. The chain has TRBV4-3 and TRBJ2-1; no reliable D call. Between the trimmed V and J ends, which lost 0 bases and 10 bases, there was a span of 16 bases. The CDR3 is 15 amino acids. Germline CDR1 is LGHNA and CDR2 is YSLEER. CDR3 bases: TGCGCCAGCAGCCAAGACGAGACGGGTGCCTGGGAGCAGTTCTTC. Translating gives CASSQDETGAWEQFF.

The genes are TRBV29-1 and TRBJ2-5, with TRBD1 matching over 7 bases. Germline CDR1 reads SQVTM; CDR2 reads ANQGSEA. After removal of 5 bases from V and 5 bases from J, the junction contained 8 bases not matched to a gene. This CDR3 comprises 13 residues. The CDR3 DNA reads TGCAGCGTTATTGACAGGGACGGGGAGACCCAGTACTTC. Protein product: CSVIDRDGETQYF.

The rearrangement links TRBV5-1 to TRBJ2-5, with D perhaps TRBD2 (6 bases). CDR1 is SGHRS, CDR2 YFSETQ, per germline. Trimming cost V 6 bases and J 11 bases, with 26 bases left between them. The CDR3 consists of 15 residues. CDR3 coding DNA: TGCGCCAGCACGAAAGGGGACTCCTCCTACAATGAGCAGTACTTC. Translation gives CASTKGDSSYNEQYF.

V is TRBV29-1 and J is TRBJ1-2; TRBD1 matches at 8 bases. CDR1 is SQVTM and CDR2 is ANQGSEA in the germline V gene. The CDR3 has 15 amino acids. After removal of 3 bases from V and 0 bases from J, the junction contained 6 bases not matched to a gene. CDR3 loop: CSVEGVTGANYGYTF. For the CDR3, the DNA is TGCAGCGTTGAGGGCGTGACAGGGGCTAACTATGGCTACACCTTC.

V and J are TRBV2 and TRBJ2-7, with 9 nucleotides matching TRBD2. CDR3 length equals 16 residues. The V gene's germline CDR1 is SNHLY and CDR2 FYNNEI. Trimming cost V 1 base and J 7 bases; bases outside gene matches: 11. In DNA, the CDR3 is TGTGCCAGCAGTGAAGGATTTCTGCTCGCGGGGGGGGAGCAGTACTTC. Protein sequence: CASSEGFLLAGGEQYF.

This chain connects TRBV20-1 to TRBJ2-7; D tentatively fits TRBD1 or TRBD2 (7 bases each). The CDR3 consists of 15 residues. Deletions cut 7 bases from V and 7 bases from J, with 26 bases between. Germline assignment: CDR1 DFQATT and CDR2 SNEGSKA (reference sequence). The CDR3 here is CSEVTGTTLDNEQYF. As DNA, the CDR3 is TGCAGTGAAGTGACAGGGACTACCTTGGACAATGAGCAGTACTTC.

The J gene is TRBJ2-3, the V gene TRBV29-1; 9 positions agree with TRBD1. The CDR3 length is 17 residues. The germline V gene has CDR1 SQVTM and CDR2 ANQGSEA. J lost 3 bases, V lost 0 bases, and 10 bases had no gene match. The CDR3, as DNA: TGCAGCGTTGAAGATCGTGTTGGGACAGGGCTGACAGATACGCAGTATTTT. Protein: CSVEDRVGTGLTDTQYF.

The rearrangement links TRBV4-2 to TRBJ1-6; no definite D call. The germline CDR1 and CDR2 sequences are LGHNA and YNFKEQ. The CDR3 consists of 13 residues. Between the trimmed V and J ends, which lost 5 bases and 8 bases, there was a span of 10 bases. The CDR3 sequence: CASSRRTDSPLHF. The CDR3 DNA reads TGTGCCAGCAGCAGAAGAACGGATTCACCCCTCCACTTT.

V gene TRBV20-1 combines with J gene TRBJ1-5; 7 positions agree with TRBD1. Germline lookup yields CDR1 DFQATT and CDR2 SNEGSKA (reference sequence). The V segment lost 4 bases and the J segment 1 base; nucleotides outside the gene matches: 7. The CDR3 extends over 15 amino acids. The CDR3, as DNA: TGCAGTGCTAAGGGGGGGACAGCCAGCAATCAGCCCCAGCATTTT. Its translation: CSAKGGTASNQPQHF.

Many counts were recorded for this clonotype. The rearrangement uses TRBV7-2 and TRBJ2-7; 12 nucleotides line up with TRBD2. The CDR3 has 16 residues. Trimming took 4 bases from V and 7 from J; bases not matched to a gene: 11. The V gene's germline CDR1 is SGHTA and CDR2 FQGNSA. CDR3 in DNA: TGTGCCAGCAGCTCGACGGGTGGACTAGCGGGGCCTGAGCAGTACTTC. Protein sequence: CASSSTGGLAGPEQYF.

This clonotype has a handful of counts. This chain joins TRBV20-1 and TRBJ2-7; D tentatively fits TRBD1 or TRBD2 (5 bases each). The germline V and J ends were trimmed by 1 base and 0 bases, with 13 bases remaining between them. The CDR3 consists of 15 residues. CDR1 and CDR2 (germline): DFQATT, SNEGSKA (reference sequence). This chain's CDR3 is CSARGDGAISYEQYF. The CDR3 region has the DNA TGCAGTGCTAGAGGGGACGGTGCTATCTCCTACGAGCAGTACTTC.

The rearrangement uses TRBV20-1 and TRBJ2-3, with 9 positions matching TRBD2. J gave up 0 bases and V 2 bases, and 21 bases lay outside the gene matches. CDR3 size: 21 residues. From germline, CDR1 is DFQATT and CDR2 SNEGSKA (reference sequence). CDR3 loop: CSARPFRGRAGAGGSTDTQYF. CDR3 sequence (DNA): TGCAGTGCTAGACCCTTTCGGGGGAGGGCAGGAGCGGGGGGTAGCACAGATACGCAGTATTTT.

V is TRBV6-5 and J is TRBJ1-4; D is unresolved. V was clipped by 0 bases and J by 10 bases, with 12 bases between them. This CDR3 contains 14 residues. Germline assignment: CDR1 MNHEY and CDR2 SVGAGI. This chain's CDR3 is CASSYSGISTKLFF. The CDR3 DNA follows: TGTGCCAGCAGTTACTCAGGGATTTCAACAAAACTGTTTTTT.

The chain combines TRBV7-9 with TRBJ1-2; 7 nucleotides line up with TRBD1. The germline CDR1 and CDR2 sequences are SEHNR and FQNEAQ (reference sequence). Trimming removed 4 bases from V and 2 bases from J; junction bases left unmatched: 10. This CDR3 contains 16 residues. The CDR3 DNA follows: TGTGCCAGCAGCTCCGGGACAGTGGGAGAGAACTATGGCTACACCTTC. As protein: CASSSGTVGENYGYTF.